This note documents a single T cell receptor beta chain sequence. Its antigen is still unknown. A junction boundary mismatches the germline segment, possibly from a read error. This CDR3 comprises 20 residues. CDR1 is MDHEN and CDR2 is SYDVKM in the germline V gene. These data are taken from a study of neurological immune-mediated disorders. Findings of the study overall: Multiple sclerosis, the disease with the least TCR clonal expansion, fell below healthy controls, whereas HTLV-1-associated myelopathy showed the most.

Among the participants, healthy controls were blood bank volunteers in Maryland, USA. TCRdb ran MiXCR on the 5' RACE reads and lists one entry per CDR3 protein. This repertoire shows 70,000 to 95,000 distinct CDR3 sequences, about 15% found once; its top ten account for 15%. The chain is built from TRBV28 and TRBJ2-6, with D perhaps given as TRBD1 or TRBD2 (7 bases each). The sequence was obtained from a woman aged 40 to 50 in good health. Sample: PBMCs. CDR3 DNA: TGTGCCAGCAGCCAATCCTGGGAGGGGGCTGTACAATCTGGGGCCAACGTCCTGAATTTC. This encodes CASSQSWEGAVQSGANVLNF.